This TCR beta chain was recorded in a study of technical replicates of blood from a few donors. TCRdb's copy holds only in-frame clones and misses some; the assay was immunoSEQ multiplex PCR. The sample has roughly 76,000 clones, approximately 91% seen once. Germline V CDR1 and CDR2: LNHDA, SQIVND (reference sequence). This CDR3 comprises 15 residues. The trim removed 5 bases at V and 4 bases at J, leaving 9 bases unmatched. The clonotype originates from a human donor in good health. Some clones in this sample may be carry-over from other donors' samples. Sequencing used T cells isolated from PBMCs. The chain recombines TRBV19 with TRBJ2-7; 9 bases are a match to TRBD1. The CDR3 nucleotides read TGTGCCAGTAGTGCTTCCGGGACAGGGTTTTACGAGCAGTACTTC. Translation gives CASSASGTGFYEQYF.